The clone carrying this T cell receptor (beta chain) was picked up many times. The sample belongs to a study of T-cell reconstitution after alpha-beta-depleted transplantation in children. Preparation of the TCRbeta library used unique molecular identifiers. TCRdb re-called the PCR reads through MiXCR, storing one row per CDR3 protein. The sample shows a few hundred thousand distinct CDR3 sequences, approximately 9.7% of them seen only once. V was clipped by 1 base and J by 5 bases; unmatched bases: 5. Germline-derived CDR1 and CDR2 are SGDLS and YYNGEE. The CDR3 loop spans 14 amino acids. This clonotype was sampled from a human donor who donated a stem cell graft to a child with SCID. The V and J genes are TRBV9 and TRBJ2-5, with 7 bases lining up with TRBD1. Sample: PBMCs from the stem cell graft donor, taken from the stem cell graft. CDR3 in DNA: TGTGCCAGCAGCGTAAGACAGGGTGTGGAGACCCAGTACTTC. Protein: CASSVRQGVETQYF.